Presented here are 11 T cell receptor beta chains from one specimen sequenced in a study of CD8 T cells in ankylosing spondylitis. Study-level results: A TCR beta motif made of under 10 highly homologous variants seemed typical of ankylosing spondylitis blood.

One entry per CDR3 protein, called by TCRdb with MiXCR from the 5' RACE reads. The table lists around 770,000 distinct CDR3 sequences, over 9.5% of them singletons. These receptors' antigens are unknown. The source material was blood, either unsorted or a sorted T cell fraction (not recorded which). The receptors here all came from a male donor with ankylosing spondylitis.

V and J are TRBV7-2 and TRBJ2-5, with 9 nucleotides matching TRBD2. Germline values: CDR1 SGHTA, CDR2 FQGNSA. This CDR3 spans 15 amino acids. J lost 5 bases, V lost 1 base, and 5 bases had no gene match. The CDR3 is CASSLGSGSWETQYF. CDR3 nucleotides: TGTGCCAGCAGCTTAGGTAGCGGGAGCTGGGAGACCCAGTACTTC.

The sample holds many counts of this clonotype. This sequence joins TRBV7-2 and TRBJ1-5, with a tentative D call TRBD1 (6 bases). Trimming cost V 2 bases and J 7 bases, with 15 bases left between them. This CDR3 is built from 15 residues. Germline V gene lookup returns CDR1 SGHTA and CDR2 FQGNSA. CDR3 nucleotide sequence: TGTGCCAGCAGCTTATGGGGGCGTTTGGCACAGCCCCAGCATTTT. Its translation: CASSLWGRLAQPQHF. Full variable domain (remainder filled in from reference TRBV7-2 and TRBJ1-5): GAGVSQSPSNKVTEKGKDVELRCDPISGHTALYWYRQSLGQGLEFLIYFQGNSAPDKSGLPSDRFSAERTGGSVSTLTIQRTQQEDSAVYLCASSLWGRLAQPQHFGDGTRLSIL.

The genes are TRBV5-1 and TRBJ1-1; D not certain. The V end was cut by 7 bases, the J end by 2 bases, with 15 bases between. The CDR3 is 14 amino acids. The germline V gene encodes CDR1 SGHRS and CDR2 YFSETQ. The CDR3 bases are TGCGCCAGCGGAAAGGGCACTTCTAACACTGAAGCTTTCTTT. Residues: CASGKGTSNTEAFF.

The chain uses TRBV20-1 and TRBJ1-1; D may be TRBD1 (5 bases). V lost 5 bases, J lost 1 base, and 14 bases lay in between. CDR3 length: 14 residues. From germline, CDR1 is DFQATT and CDR2 SNEGSKA (reference sequence). CDR3: CSALGTPGNTEAFF. The CDR3 DNA follows: TGCAGTGCTCTCGGGACGCCTGGGAACACTGAAGCTTTCTTT.

This clonotype was seen ten or more times. J is TRBJ1-2 and V is TRBV6-1, with 9 bases fitting TRBD1. V was pared by 6 bases and J by 5 bases, with 7 bases of the junction left unmatched. Germline loops: CDR1 MNHNS, CDR2 SASEGT. This CDR3 region has 14 residues. The CDR3 sequence is CASRDTGGRYGYTF. The CDR3 DNA reads TGTGCCAGCAGGGACACAGGGGGCCGGTATGGCTACACCTTC.

The chain employs TRBV29-1 and TRBJ2-3; D gene unclear. Germline V gene data show CDR1 as SQVTM and CDR2 as ANQGSEA. V was clipped by 0 bases and J by 1 base, with 11 bases between them. The CDR3 length is 15 residues. The chain's CDR3 is CSVEDPPGGTDTQYF. The CDR3 DNA reads TGCAGCGTTGAAGATCCCCCAGGAGGCACAGATACGCAGTATTTT.

The chain couples TRBV18 to TRBJ1-6; D remains unclear. Germline V gives CDR1 KGHSH, CDR2 LQKENI. The germline V and J ends were trimmed by 0 bases and 3 bases, with 12 bases remaining between them. The CDR3 length is 17 residues. CDR3 sequence (DNA): TGTGCCAGCTCACCACCGGCACCGAAGTACTATAATTCACCCCTCCACTTT. It translates to CASSPPAPKYYNSPLHF.

This chain connects TRBV5-6 to TRBJ2-2; no clear D gene. Looked up from germline, CDR1 is SGHDT and CDR2 is YYEEEE. This CDR3 is built from 16 residues. V dropped 1 base and J dropped 0 bases, with 10 bases sitting between them. The CDR3 here is CASSLIGQPNTGELFF. The CDR3 DNA reads TGTGCCAGCAGCTTGATAGGGCAGCCGAACACCGGGGAGCTGTTTTTT.

This clonotype appeared many times. V gene TRBV5-1 combines with J gene TRBJ1-5; D gene uncertain. The CDR3 contains 15 residues. The germline V and J ends were trimmed by 0 bases and 0 bases, with 7 bases remaining between them. The germline V gene has CDR1 SGHRS and CDR2 YFSETQ. In DNA form, the CDR3 reads TGCGCCAGCAGCTTGGATGGGGATAGCAATCAGCCCCAGCATTTT. This encodes CASSLDGDSNQPQHF.

This clonotype was observed a handful of times. The genes are TRBV5-1 and TRBJ2-5; D is unresolved. This CDR3 is 14 amino acids long. Germline lookup yields CDR1 SGHRS and CDR2 YFSETQ. V lost 0 bases and J 4 bases, leaving 10 bases between the germline ends. In nucleotides, the CDR3 is TGCGCCAGCAGCTTGGTACCCGGATTAGAGACCCAGTACTTC. This sequence encodes CASSLVPGLETQYF.

This clonotype occurred a few times. The gene calls are TRBV5-5 and TRBJ2-1; 7 bases fit TRBD1. The CDR3 loop spans 15 amino acids. The germline gives CDR1 SGHKS, CDR2 YYEKEE (reference sequence). The junction had 12 bases not matched to a gene; V was cut back by 6 bases and J by 6 bases. The DNA for the CDR3 is TGTGCCAGCACCTCTACGGACAGGCCCCTCAATGAGCAGTTCTTC. It yields the protein CASTSTDRPLNEQFF.